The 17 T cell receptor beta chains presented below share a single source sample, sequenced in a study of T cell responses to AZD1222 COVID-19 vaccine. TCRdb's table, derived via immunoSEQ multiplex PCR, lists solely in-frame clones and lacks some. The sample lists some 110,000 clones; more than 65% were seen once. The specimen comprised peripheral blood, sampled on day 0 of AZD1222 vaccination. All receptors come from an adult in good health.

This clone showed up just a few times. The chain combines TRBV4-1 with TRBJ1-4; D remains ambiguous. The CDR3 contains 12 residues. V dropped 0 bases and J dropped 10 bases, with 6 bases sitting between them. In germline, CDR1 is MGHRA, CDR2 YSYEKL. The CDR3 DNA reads TGCGCCAGCAGCCAAGAAGGACGAAAACTGTTTTTT. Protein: CASSQEGRKLFF.

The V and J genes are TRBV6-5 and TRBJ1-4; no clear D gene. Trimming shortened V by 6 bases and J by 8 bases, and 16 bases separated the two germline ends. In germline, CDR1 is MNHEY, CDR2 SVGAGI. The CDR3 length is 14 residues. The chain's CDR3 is CASSPPGISEKLFF. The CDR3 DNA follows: TGTGCCAGCAGCCCACCTGGGATATCGGAAAAACTGTTTTTT.

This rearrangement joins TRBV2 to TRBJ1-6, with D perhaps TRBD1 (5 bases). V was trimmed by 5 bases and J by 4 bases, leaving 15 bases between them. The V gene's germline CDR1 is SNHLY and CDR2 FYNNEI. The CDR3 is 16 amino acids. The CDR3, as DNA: TGTGCCAGCAGTTCCCTCGGGGCGCGGTATAATTCACCCCTCCACTTT. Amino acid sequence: CASSSLGARYNSPLHF. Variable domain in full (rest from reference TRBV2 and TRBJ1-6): EPEVTQTPSHQVTQMGQEVILRCVPISNHLYFYWYRQILGQKVEFLVSFYNNEISEKSEIFDDQFSVERPDGSNFTLKIRSTKLEDSAMYFCASSSLGARYNSPLHFGNGTRLTVT.

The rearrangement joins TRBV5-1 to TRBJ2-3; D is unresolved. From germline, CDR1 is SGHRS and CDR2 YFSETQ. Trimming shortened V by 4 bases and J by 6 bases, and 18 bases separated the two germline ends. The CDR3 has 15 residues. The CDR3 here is CASSILSTSRDTQYF. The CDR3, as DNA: TGCGCCAGCAGCATCTTATCCACTTCACGGGATACGCAGTATTTT.

CDR3 protein: CASSLRAALDTEAFF. The CDR3 DNA sequence: TGTGCCAGCTCTCTCCGGGCCGCCCTTGACACTGAAGCTTTCTTT. The chain combines TRBV18 with TRBJ1-1, with D unresolved. This CDR3 comprises 15 residues. The V and J ends lost 6 bases and 3 bases respectively, with 17 bases between them. Germline V gene data show CDR1 as KGHSH and CDR2 as LQKENI.

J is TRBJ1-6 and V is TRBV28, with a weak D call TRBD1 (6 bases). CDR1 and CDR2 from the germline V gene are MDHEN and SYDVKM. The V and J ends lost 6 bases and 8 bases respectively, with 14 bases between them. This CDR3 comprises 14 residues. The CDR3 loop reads CASSPGGGDSPLHF. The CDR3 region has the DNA TGTGCCAGCAGCCCCGGGGGCGGAGATTCACCCCTCCACTTT.

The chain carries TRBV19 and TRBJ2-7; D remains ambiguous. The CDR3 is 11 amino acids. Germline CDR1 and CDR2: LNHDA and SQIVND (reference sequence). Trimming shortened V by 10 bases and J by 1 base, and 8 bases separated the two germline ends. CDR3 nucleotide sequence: TGTGCCACCCGATGGTCCTACGAGCAGTACTTC. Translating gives CATRWSYEQYF.

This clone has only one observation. CDR3 sequence (DNA): TGCAGTGCTAGCCCCTGGGATGGCTACACCTTC. Translation: CSASPWDGYTF. The chain employs TRBV20-1 and TRBJ1-2, with D uncertain. The V gene lost 3 bases and the J gene lost 6 bases, with 8 bases spanning the gap. The CDR3 is 11 amino acids. Germline CDR1 and CDR2: DFQATT and SNEGSKA (reference sequence).

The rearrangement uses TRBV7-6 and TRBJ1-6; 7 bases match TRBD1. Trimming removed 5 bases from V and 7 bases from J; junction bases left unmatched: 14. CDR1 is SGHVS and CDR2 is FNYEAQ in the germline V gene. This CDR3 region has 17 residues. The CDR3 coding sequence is TGTGCCAGCAGCCCTAGACAGGGCGCCTGGCTAAATTCACCCCTCCACTTT. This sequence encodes CASSPRQGAWLNSPLHF.

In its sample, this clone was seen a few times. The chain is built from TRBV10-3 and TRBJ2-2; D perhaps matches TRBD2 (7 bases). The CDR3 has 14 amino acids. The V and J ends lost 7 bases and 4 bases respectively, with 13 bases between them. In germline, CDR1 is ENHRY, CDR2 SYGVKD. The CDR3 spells CAIKTGGGTGELFF. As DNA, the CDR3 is TGTGCCATCAAAACGGGGGGCGGCACCGGGGAGCTGTTTTTT.

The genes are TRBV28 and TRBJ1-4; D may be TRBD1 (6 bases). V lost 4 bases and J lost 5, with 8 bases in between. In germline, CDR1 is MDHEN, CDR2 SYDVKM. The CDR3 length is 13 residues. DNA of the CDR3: TGTGCCAGCAGTTCCGGACAGAATGAAAAACTGTTTTTT. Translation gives CASSSGQNEKLFF.

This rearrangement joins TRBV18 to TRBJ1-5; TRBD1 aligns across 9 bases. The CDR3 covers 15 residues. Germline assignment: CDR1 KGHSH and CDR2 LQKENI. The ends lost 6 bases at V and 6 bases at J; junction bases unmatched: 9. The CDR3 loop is CASSPGQGLSQPQHF. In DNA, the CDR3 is TGTGCCAGCTCTCCCGGACAGGGGTTGAGTCAGCCCCAGCATTTT.

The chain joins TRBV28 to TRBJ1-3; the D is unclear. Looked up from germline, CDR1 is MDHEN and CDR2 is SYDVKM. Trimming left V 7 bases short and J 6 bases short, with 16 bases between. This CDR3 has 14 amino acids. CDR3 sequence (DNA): TGTGCCAGCAACCCGGGGTATTTGGTAAACACCATATATTTT. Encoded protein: CASNPGYLVNTIYF.

The CDR3 reads CASSLTGTQETQYF. The CDR3 DNA reads TGTGCCAGCAGCTTAACCGGGACCCAAGAGACCCAGTACTTC. The V call is TRBV7-9, the J call TRBJ2-5; D assignment may be TRBD1 or TRBD2 (5 bases each). The CDR3 consists of 14 residues. Germline CDR1 is SEHNR and CDR2 is FQNEAQ (reference sequence). V shed 2 bases and J shed 1 base, with 8 bases lying between them. Full variable domain (remainder filled in from reference TRBV7-9 and TRBJ2-5): DTGVSQNPRHKITKRGQNVTFRCDPISEHNRLYWYRQTLGQGPEFLTYFQNEAQLEKSRLLSDRFSAERPKGSFSTLEIQRTEQGDSAMYLCASSLTGTQETQYFGPGTRLLVL.

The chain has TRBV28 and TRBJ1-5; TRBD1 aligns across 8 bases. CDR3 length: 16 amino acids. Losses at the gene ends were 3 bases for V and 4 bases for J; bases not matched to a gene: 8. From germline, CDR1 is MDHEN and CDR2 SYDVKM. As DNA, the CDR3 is TGTGCCAGCAGTTTGTACCGGGACAGGTTTAATCAGCCCCAGCATTTT. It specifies CASSLYRDRFNQPQHF.

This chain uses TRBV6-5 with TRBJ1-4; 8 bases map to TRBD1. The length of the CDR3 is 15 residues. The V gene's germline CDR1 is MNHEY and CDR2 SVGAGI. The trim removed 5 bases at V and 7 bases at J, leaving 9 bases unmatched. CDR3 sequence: CASSNTGGRGEKLFF. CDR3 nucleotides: TGTGCCAGCAGTAATACAGGGGGGCGGGGTGAAAAACTGTTTTTT.

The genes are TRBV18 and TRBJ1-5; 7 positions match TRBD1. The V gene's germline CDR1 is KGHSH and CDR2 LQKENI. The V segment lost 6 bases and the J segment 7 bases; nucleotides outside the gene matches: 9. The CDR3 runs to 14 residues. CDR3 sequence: CASSLTGAGQPQHF. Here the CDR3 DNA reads TGTGCCAGCTCCCTAACAGGGGCCGGCCAGCCCCAGCATTTT.